Sequencing of this TCR beta chain was carried out in a study of cytomegalovirus exposure and HLA in healthy donors. Broader study findings: Certain sequence variants were highly shared and formed a cluster, and this cluster was likely a sequencing artifact. In a later analysis, across HLA loci, associated TCR counts were highest for DRB1, lowest for HLA-C. According to a later analysis, donors in an Asian-associated ancestry cluster reportedly had fewer N-insertions than the roughly 640-donor mean. Among TCR beta chains of equal frequency, HLA-associated ones were more clonally expanded in a later analysis.

With 5 bases removed from V and 2 bases from J, the gap between germline ends came to 16 bases. Per germline, CDR1 MDHEN and CDR2 SYDVKM. The CDR3 runs to 16 residues. Worth noting for this clone: Its antigen remains unknown.

A multiplex PCR was run with 60 Vbeta primers and 13 Jbeta primers. Generated by immunoSEQ multiplex PCR, the TCRdb table keeps only in-frame clones and is missing some. The sample carries fewer than 120,000 clones, around 87% recorded once. The sample taken for sequencing was PBMCs. The chain links TRBV28 to TRBJ1-5, with D perhaps TRBD1 (5 bases). The sequence was obtained from a man aged 35 to 55 in good health and CMV-seronegative. The CDR3 region has the DNA TGTGCCAGCAGTCCCAGGGTTGGCATGGGCAATCAGCCCCAGCATTTT. It translates to CASSPRVGMGNQPQHF. Using reference TRBV28 and TRBJ1-5 for the parts outside the CDR3, the full variable domain is DVKVTQSSRYLVKRTGEKVFLECVQDMDHENMFWYRQDPGLGLRLIYFSYDVKMKEKGDIPEGYSVSREKKERFSLILESASTNQTSMYLCASSPRVGMGNQPQHFGDGTRLSIL.